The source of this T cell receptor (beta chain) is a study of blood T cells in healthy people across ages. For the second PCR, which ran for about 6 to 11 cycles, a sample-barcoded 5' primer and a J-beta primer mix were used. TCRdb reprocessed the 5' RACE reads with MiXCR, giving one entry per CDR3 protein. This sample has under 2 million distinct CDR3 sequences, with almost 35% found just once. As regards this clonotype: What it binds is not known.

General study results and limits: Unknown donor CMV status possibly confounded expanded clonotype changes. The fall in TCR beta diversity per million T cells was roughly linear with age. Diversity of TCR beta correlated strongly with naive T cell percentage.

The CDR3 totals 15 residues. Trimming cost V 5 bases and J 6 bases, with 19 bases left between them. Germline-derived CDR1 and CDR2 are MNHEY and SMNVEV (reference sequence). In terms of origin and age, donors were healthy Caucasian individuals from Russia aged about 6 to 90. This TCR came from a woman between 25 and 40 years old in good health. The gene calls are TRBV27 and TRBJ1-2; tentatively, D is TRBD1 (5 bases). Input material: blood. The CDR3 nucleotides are TGTGCCAGCAGTGACCGGGACGTAAATCAGCATGGCTACACCTTC. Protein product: CASSDRDVNQHGYTF.